Reported below is one T cell receptor beta chain. What this receptor recognizes is not known. Base-call qualities are not available, and no considerably larger clone is one nucleotide away. Library prep was done by the immunoSEQ multiplex PCR assay. TCRdb obtained this table from immuneACCESS and retained in-frame rearrangements with V and J assigned. These tables miss some clones; where compared with another copy, unresolved V genes account for less than half of the shortfall, and the remainder is unexplained. A total of about 76,000 clones appear in this sample, 84% of them only once. The ten largest account for about 0.79% of the sample. The data derive from a study of radiotherapy plus CTLA-4 blockade in lung cancer (dated by TCRdb to about 2018). General notes on the study: Objective responses occurred in 18% of enrolled patients, and 30% to 35% achieved disease control. Results and caveats for the whole study, not just this receptor: After treatment with radiotherapy and ipilimumab, TCR clones that originated in tumors expanded in peripheral blood. The strongest predictors of response were reported to be early dynamic shifts in blood T cell clones along with a rise in serum interferon-beta following radiation.

The study tested focal radiation therapy combined with CTLA-4 blockade (ipilimumab) in patients with chemo-refractory metastatic non-small-cell lung cancer. As encoded in the germline V gene, CDR1 is KGHSH while CDR2 is LQKENI. V is reduced by 2 bases and J by 4 bases, leaving a spacing of 9 bases between them. Taken from cysteine to phenylalanine, the CDR3 has 14 residues. Just the 42-base CDR3 DNA is kept, in frame starting at base 1. The sequencing here drew on peripheral blood, taken from a patient treated with radiotherapy plus ipilimumab. The clonotype was recovered from a human donor with non-small cell lung cancer who had stable disease on radiotherapy plus ipilimumab. The V gene is TRBV18 and the J gene is TRBJ1-5, with the D gene too uncertain to name. The nucleotides are TGTGCCAGCTCACCAGAGAGGGCAAATCAGCCCCAGCATTTT. Translated, it reads CASSPERANQPQHF.